This T cell receptor beta chain was recovered during a study of cytomegalovirus exposure and HLA in healthy donors. Findings of the study overall: In all likelihood, a cluster of highly shared sequence variants was a sequencing artifact. Apart from CMV serostatus, no immune exposure information was available. A later analysis linked a missense DCLRE1C variant to TCR beta V- and J-gene trimming. Reportedly, TCR beta sequences accurately predicted HLA-A and HLA-B alleles in most subjects.

V was shortened by 2 bases and J by 4 bases, with 15 bases between the two germline ends. Germline loops: CDR1 KGHSH, CDR2 LQKENI. The CDR3 contains 16 residues. The PCR employed 60 Vbeta primers together with 13 Jbeta primers. Using immunoSEQ multiplex PCR, the repertoire was profiled, and TCRdb retains in-frame clones only, with some absent. The top ten clones hold about 11% of a sample with around 120,000 clones, approximately 80% of them seen once. About this clone itself: Its target is not known.

The chain is built from TRBV18 and TRBJ1-3; maybe TRBD1 (6 bases). Specimen: PBMCs. The TCR was taken from a male donor in good health and CMV-seropositive. The CDR3 nucleotides read TGTGCCAGCTCACCATCTGGGGGGGCCTACGGAAACACCATATATTTT. Translation gives CASSPSGGAYGNTIYF.